The count of the clone carrying this T cell receptor (beta chain) is one. The CDR3 loop spans 14 amino acids. The source of the sample is a study of cytomegalovirus exposure and HLA in healthy donors. 60 Vbeta and 13 Jbeta primers were used in PCR. Produced via immunoSEQ multiplex PCR; TCRdb's table is partial and in-frame only. Of 100,000 to 150,000 clones listed, over 60% are singletons. Sequences were obtained from PBMCs. V gene TRBV21-1 combines with J gene TRBJ1-1; TRBD1, the D gene given by the table, was not confirmed from the DNA. TRBV21-1 has pseudogene status. The receptor comes from a woman between 35 and 50 years old in good health and CMV-seropositive. The CDR3 sequence is CASSRRDRNTEAFF. The CDR3 DNA reads TGTGCCAGCAGCAGAAGGGACAGGAACACTGAAGCTTTCTTT.